Listed here is a single TCR beta chain. From its re-call of the 5' RACE reads, TCRdb lists each CDR3 protein once, without DNA. Its clone listing holds fewer than 400,000 distinct CDR3 sequences. There are 13 residues in the CDR3. The sample is drawn from a study of T cells expressing NK-cell markers. Study background: In sorted CD3+CD56+NKG2C+, CD3+CD56+NKG2C- and CD3+CD56-NKG2C+ T cells, TCR beta repertoires were obtained. Just one sequenced donor of eight was HCMV-seronegative, while seven were seropositive.

The specimen sequenced was blood T cells: a sorted CD56 or NKG2C T cell subset, CD4+ or CD8+ T cells, or bulk PBMC T cells (not recorded which). The chain couples TRBV12-3 or TRBV12-4 to TRBJ1-1; the D gene TCRdb calls, TRBD1, cannot be checked with no DNA. The TCR was taken from a woman between 45 and 65 years old in good health. This CDR3 is CASSTPGHAEAFF.